The 2 T cell receptor beta chains below come from one sample, sequenced in a study of cytomegalovirus exposure and HLA in healthy donors. The method was immunoSEQ multiplex PCR; TCRdb's version includes in-frame clones alone and lacks a portion of them. The table includes roughly 300,000 clones, 87% detected once. The sequencing sample was made of PBMCs. The receptors were gathered from a woman in her twenties or thirties in good health and CMV-seropositive.

The chain combines TRBV5-8 with TRBJ2-7; 10 nucleotides match TRBD1. The CDR3 has 15 amino acids. The J segment lost 4 bases and the V segment lost 0 bases, leaving 4 bases of the junction unmatched. Per germline, CDR1 SGHTS and CDR2 YDEGEE. CDR3 nucleotides: TGTGCCAGCAGCTTGGTGACAGGGGGCCGATACGAGCAGTACTTC. Protein product: CASSLVTGGRYEQYF.

This clone appeared once. The chain recombines TRBV12-2 with TRBJ2-3. TRBV12-2 is a pseudogene. The CDR3 runs 21 residues. CDR3 DNA sequence: TGTGCAAGTCGCTTAGCGGTATTACCTTCTTCCCCCCCACCAAGCACAGATACGCAGTATTTT. As protein: CASRLAVLPSSPPPSTDTQYF.